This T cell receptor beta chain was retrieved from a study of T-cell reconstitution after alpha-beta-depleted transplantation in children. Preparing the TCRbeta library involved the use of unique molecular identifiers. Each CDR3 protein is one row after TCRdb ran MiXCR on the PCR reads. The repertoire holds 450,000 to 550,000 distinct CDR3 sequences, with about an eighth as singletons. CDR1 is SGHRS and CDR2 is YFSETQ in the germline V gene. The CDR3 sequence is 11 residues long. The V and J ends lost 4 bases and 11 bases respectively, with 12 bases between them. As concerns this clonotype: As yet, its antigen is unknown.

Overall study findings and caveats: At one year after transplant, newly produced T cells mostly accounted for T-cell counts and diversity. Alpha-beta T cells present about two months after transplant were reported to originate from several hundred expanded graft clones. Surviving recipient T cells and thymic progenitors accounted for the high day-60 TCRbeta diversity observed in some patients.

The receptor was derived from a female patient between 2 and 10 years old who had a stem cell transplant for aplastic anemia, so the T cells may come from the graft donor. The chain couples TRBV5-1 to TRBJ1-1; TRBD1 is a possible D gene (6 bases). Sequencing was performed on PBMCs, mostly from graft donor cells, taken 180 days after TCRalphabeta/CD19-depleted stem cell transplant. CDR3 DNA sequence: TGCGCCAGCAGCGGTGGGGGCAGCGCTTTCTTT. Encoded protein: CASSGGGSAFF.